This is a list of T cell receptor beta chains from one sample in a study of blood T cell repertoires in COVID-19. Here immunoSEQ multiplex PCR was the method, and the copy in TCRdb shows in-frame clones only, minus some. The sample yields 8,000 to 10,000 clones, around 78% seen once. The sequenced sample consisted of peripheral blood. The receptors shown here come from a human donor in a cohort sampled during active COVID-19. Both conserved end residues are part of each CDR3. Each record gives: CDR3 protein, J gene, V gene, D gene. A D gene is named only where the DNA matches it firmly.

CDR3 protein: CASSPPGSSGPGLISYEQYF
J gene: TRBJ2-7
V gene: TRBV18
D gene: -

CDR3 protein: CASSQGPLAGAYEQYF
J gene: TRBJ2-7
V gene: TRBV3-1/TRBV3-2
D gene: TRBD2

CDR3 protein: CASSYAVSLWANYGYTF
J gene: TRBJ1-2
V gene: TRBV6-2/TRBV6-3
D gene: -

CDR3 protein: CAWSVDRDQPQHF
J gene: TRBJ1-5
V gene: TRBV30
D gene: TRBD1

CDR3 protein: CASSPRTGFSEQYF
J gene: TRBJ2-7
V gene: TRBV5-1
D gene: TRBD1

CDR3 protein: CASSRITGGYTGELFF
J gene: TRBJ2-2
V gene: TRBV3-1/TRBV3-2
D gene: TRBD1

CDR3 protein: CASSKPGGTIRSTDTQYF
J gene: TRBJ2-3
V gene: TRBV3-1/TRBV3-2
D gene: TRBD2

CDR3 protein: CSVRQDPMNTEAFF
J gene: TRBJ1-1
V gene: TRBV29-1
D gene: -

CDR3 protein: CATADRAVGNTIYF
J gene: TRBJ1-3
V gene: TRBV19
D gene: TRBD1

CDR3 protein: CASREGPNYSYEQYF
J gene: TRBJ2-7
V gene: TRBV19
D gene: -

CDR3 protein: CASSLRLAGAPSVQYF
J gene: TRBJ2-7
V gene: TRBV13
D gene: TRBD2

CDR3 protein: CASSKLRQKSYEQYF
J gene: TRBJ2-7
V gene: TRBV21-1
D gene: -

CDR3 protein: CASSDLRGAGANVLTF
J gene: TRBJ2-6
V gene: TRBV19
D gene: TRBD2

CDR3 protein: CASSPGQLHSGNTIYF
J gene: TRBJ1-3
V gene: TRBV19
D gene: TRBD1

CDR3 protein: CASSPTSNQPQHF
J gene: TRBJ1-5
V gene: TRBV5-1
D gene: -

CDR3 protein: CAISDTQGPEKLFF
J gene: TRBJ1-4
V gene: TRBV10-3
D gene: -

CDR3 protein: CASSELDRAYEQYF
J gene: TRBJ2-7
V gene: TRBV6-1
D gene: TRBD1

CDR3 protein: CASSAHGGSYNSPLHF
J gene: TRBJ1-6
V gene: TRBV9
D gene: -

CDR3 protein: CASSPGHLRGTEAFF
J gene: TRBJ1-1
V gene: TRBV19
D gene: -

CDR3 protein: CASSETSGGAGEQFF
J gene: TRBJ2-1
V gene: TRBV7-3
D gene: TRBD2

CDR3 protein: CASSGLGQGVSEQYF
J gene: TRBJ2-7
V gene: TRBV2
D gene: TRBD1

CDR3 protein: CASSQAGGPDRVDYNEQFF
J gene: TRBJ2-1
V gene: TRBV3-1/TRBV3-2
D gene: TRBD1

CDR3 protein: CASSLYERGYGNSPLHF
J gene: TRBJ1-6
V gene: TRBV5-1
D gene: -

CDR3 protein: CASSLVVRRPAGSYEQYF
J gene: TRBJ2-7
V gene: TRBV7-8
D gene: -

CDR3 protein: CASSVRAGGQETQYF
J gene: TRBJ2-5
V gene: TRBV9
D gene: TRBD2

CDR3 protein: CASSQFGNGGTYEQYF
J gene: TRBJ2-7
V gene: TRBV4-3
D gene: -

CDR3 protein: CASSQAGGVAFF
J gene: TRBJ1-1
V gene: TRBV3-1/TRBV3-2
D gene: TRBD1

CDR3 protein: CASSPRDGGRGQPQHF
J gene: TRBJ1-5
V gene: TRBV19
D gene: -

CDR3 protein: CASSHRGGSSYEQYF
J gene: TRBJ2-7
V gene: TRBV4-3
D gene: -

CDR3 protein: CSVEENQGQPQHF
J gene: TRBJ1-5
V gene: TRBV29-1
D gene: -

CDR3 protein: CASSSAGQAYEQYF
J gene: TRBJ2-7
V gene: TRBV6-5
D gene: TRBD1

CDR3 protein: CASSPISADEKLFF
J gene: TRBJ1-4
V gene: TRBV5-6
D gene: -

CDR3 protein: CASSQGAGKEKLFF
J gene: TRBJ1-4
V gene: TRBV23-1
D gene: -

CDR3 protein: CASSTPGLTQETQYF
J gene: TRBJ2-5
V gene: TRBV7-9
D gene: TRBD2

CDR3 protein: CASRGWASPLHF
J gene: TRBJ1-6
V gene: TRBV6-5
D gene: -

CDR3 protein: CASSIDSGNQPQHF
J gene: TRBJ1-5
V gene: TRBV19
D gene: -

CDR3 protein: CASSLRTSGGPSEQYF
J gene: TRBJ2-7
V gene: TRBV28
D gene: TRBD2

CDR3 protein: CASSYSGGAYEQYF
J gene: TRBJ2-7
V gene: TRBV7-8
D gene: TRBD2

CDR3 protein: CASSLSPGTAANEQFF
J gene: TRBJ2-1
V gene: TRBV5-1
D gene: TRBD1

CDR3 protein: CASSISGYNEQFF
J gene: TRBJ2-1
V gene: TRBV19
D gene: -